This T cell receptor beta chain was retrieved from a study of siplizumab effects on memory and regulatory T cells (dated by TCRdb to about 2019). Concerning the study at large: The study looked at the effect of siplizumab, an anti-CD2 antibody, on alloreactive T-cell subsets in allogeneic mixed lymphocyte reactions made from human PBMCs.

This clone showed up just once. This receptor's antigen is unknown. No base-level quality is on record; no much larger clone is a single base apart. Sorted unstimulated T cells, along with proliferating T cells recovered from mixed lymphocyte reactions, underwent TCRbeta CDR3 sequencing. Fresh whole blood from 9 to 11 HLA-typed healthy donors was used to isolate PBMCs. To map where alloreactive clones came from, unstimulated CD4+ non-regulatory T cells were FACS-sorted. Its CDR3 holds 14 amino acids, cysteine through phenylalanine. Only the CDR3 DNA is retained, 42 bases long and in frame from the first base. V is shortened by 2 bases, J by 0 bases, and the region joining them spans 9 bases. The germline V gene provides CDR1 SGHRS and CDR2 YFSETQ. The research as a whole found: Siplizumab significantly lowered the cumulative frequency of alloreactive sequences that could be traced to unstimulated CD4+ memory T cells. About 75-95% of proliferating CD4+ or CD8+ clones could not be given a naive or memory phenotype. Sequences below about 10^-5 frequency were poorly captured, so only a minor fraction of alloreactive clones could be mapped to unstimulated subsets. Unstimulated naive T cells appeared more diverse than memory T cells, and naive cells seemed to contribute substantially to the alloresponse. Among mappable alloreactive CD4+ clones, the Treg-derived fraction averaged approximately 69% with siplizumab versus 26.9% in control reactions. Whether proliferating Tregs from siplizumab cultures actually had suppressive function was not functionally confirmed.

Library preparation employed the immunoSEQ multiplex PCR assay. The deep sequencing platform assayed around 95,000 TCR templates per sample. Genomic DNA extracted from sorted T cells was used for TCRbeta CDR3 sequencing. In the authors' own workflow: The R programming language was used for clonal analysis of the TCRbeta CDR3 data. Unstimulated samples were compared with post-reaction CFSE-low samples to define alloreactive CD4+ and CD8+ clones. Regulatory or non-regulatory origin was assigned to alloreactive CD4+ clones by matching of sequences to sorted unstimulated Treg and non-Treg repertoires. The table comes from immuneACCESS by way of TCRdb, which keeps in-frame sequences with V and J called. Part of the clones is missing from these tables; in studies checked, under half for an unresolved V gene and the rest for unknown reasons. D and trimming come from the DNA, and the V and J calls and clone size come from that table. This sample holds about 100,000 clones; over 90% were observed only once. The ten largest clones add up to 1% to 1.5% of the sample.

The TCR originated in a human donor in good health. Input material: non-Treg CD4+ T cells sorted from blood. The sample's cell subset or site label is to be understood as: FACS-sorted unstimulated CD4+ non-regulatory T cells. The sequence joins TRBV5-1 to TRBJ2-7; the D gene cannot be resolved reliably. The nucleotide sequence reads as follows: TGCGCCAGCAGCTTAAGGGTAGGCTCCTACGAGCAGTACTTC. Its amino acids are CASSLRVGSYEQYF.